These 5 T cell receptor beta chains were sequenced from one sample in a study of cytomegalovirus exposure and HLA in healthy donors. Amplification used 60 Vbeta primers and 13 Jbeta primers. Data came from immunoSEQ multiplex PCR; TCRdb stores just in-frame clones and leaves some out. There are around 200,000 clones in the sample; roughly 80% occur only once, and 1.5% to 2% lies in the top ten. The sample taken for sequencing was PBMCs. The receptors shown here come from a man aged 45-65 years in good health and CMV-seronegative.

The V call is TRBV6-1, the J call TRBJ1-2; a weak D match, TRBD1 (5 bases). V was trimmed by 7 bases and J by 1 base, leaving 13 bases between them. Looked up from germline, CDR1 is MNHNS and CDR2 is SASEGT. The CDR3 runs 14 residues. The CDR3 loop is CASNDRFFNYGYTF. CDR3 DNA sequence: TGTGCCAGCAATGACAGATTTTTTAACTATGGCTACACCTTC.

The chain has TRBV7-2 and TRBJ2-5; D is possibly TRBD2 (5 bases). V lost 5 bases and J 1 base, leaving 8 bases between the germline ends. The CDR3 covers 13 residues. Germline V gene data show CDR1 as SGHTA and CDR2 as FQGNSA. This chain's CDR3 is CASSPGLQETQYF. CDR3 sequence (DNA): TGTGCCAGCAGCCCCGGACTCCAAGAGACCCAGTACTTC.

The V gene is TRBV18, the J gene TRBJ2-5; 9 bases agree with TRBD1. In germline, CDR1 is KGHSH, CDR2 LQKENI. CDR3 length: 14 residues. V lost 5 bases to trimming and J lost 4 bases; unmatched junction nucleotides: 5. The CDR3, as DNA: TGTGCCAGCTCAGCGGACAGGGGAGGAGAGACCCAGTACTTC. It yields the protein CASSADRGGETQYF.

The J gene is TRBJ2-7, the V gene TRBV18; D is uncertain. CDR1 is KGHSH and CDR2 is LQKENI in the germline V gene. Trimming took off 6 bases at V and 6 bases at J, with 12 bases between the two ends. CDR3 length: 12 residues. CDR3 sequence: CASSPALSEQYF. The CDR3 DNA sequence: TGTGCCAGCTCCCCCGCCCTCAGCGAGCAGTACTTC.

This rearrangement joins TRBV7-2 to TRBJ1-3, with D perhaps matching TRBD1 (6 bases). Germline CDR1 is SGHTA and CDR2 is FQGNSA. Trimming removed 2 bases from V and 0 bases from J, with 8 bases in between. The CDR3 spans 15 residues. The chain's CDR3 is CASSLWTDSGNTIYF. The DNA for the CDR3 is TGTGCCAGCAGCTTATGGACAGACTCTGGAAACACCATATATTTT.